This passage covers 12 T cell receptor beta chains from one sample sequenced in a study of blood T cells in healthy people across ages. For the second PCR, which ran for roughly 6 to 12 cycles, a sample-barcoded 5' primer and a J-beta primer mix were used. One entry per CDR3 protein, called by TCRdb with MiXCR from the 5' RACE reads. This sample has around 1,600,000 distinct CDR3 sequences; 40% to 45% occur once, and the top ten carry around 4%. Specimen: blood. The receptors originated from a woman between 18 and 29 years old in good health.

The genes are TRBV6-5 and TRBJ1-2, with a possible D match to TRBD1 (6 bases). In germline, CDR1 is MNHEY, CDR2 SVGAGI. The length of the CDR3 is 15 residues. Trimming left V 8 bases short and J 2 bases short, with 18 bases between. The CDR3 bases are TGTGCCAGCTCCTACGGGACACCTACGAACTATGGCTACACCTTC. Translating gives CASSYGTPTNYGYTF.

The chain uses TRBV3-1 and TRBJ2-1; 11 bases align to TRBD2. Germline V gives CDR1 LGHDT, CDR2 YNNKEL (reference sequence). V was pared by 4 bases and J by 3 bases, with 14 bases of the junction left unmatched. CDR3 length: 19 amino acids. CDR3 in amino acids: CASSPPSSGGRHYYNEQFF. The CDR3 DNA reads as TGTGCCAGCAGCCCCCCTTCTAGCGGGGGGCGACACTACTACAATGAGCAGTTCTTC.

This clonotype was observed a few times. This sequence joins TRBV4-3 and TRBJ1-2; 7 bases match TRBD1. V dropped 4 bases and J dropped 3; count of bases not matched to a gene: 8. The germline gives CDR1 LGHNA, CDR2 YSLEER. The CDR3 consists of 15 residues. CDR3 amino acids: CASSPHRGEDYGYTF. The DNA of the CDR3 is TGCGCCAGCAGCCCACACAGGGGCGAGGACTATGGCTACACCTTC.

CDR3 amino acids: CAWGVSLAGGREQFF. The CDR3, as DNA: TGTGCCTGGGGGGTTTCGCTAGCGGGGGGACGGGAGCAGTTCTTC. The chain recombines TRBV30 with TRBJ2-1; 11 nucleotides line up with TRBD2. Germline CDR1 and CDR2: GTSNPN and SVGIG (reference sequence). V lost 5 bases to trimming and J lost 10 bases; unmatched junction nucleotides: 13. The CDR3 totals 15 residues.

This clonotype came up many times. V and J are TRBV29-1 and TRBJ2-2; no definite D call. Germline CDR1 is SQVTM and CDR2 is ANQGSEA. The CDR3 is made up of 11 amino acids. Trimming removed 7 bases at V and 2 bases at J, with 5 bases between. CDR3 protein: CSALNTGELFF. For the CDR3, the DNA is TGCAGCGCCTTAAACACCGGGGAGCTGTTTTTT.

The genes are TRBV7-9 and TRBJ2-7, with D possibly matching TRBD2 (5 bases). Looked up from germline, CDR1 is SEHNR and CDR2 is FQNEAQ (reference sequence). The CDR3 spans 13 residues. Trimming left V 6 bases short and J 6 bases short, with 15 bases between. CDR3 nucleotide sequence: TGTGCCAGCAGACCGGGGAATGAAGGCGAGCAGTACTTC. This gives the protein CASRPGNEGEQYF.

V usage is TRBV20-1 and J usage is TRBJ1-2; D possibly corresponds to TRBD1 (6 bases). The CDR3 loop spans 13 amino acids. Germline V gene lookup returns CDR1 DFQATT and CDR2 SNEGSKA (reference sequence). V was pared by 4 bases and J by 6 bases, with 15 bases between. The CDR3 spells CSANKLRGHGYTF. CDR3 nucleotide sequence: TGCAGTGCTAACAAGTTGCGGGGGCATGGCTACACCTTC.

The chain uses TRBV11-1 and TRBJ2-2; 8 bases are shared with TRBD1. The germline CDR1 and CDR2 sequences are SGHAT and FQDESV (reference sequence). Trimming took 3 bases from V and 7 from J; bases not matched to a gene: 7. The CDR3 sequence is 15 residues long. CDR3 nucleotide sequence: TGTGCCAGCAGCTTTAGGGGGGACAGGCTCGGGGAGCTGTTTTTT. Translated, it gives CASSFRGDRLGELFF. Based on the CDR3 plus reference TRBV11-1 and TRBJ2-2, the full variable domain is EAEVAQSPRYKITEKSQAVAFWCDPISGHATLYWYRQILGQGPELLVQFQDESVVDDSQLPKDRFSAERLKGVDSTLKIQPAELGDSAMYLCASSFRGDRLGELFFGEGSRLTVL.

The chain carries TRBV11-2 and TRBJ2-1, with TRBD2 matching 9 bases. The CDR3 is made up of 16 amino acids. V shed 5 bases and J 9 bases; nucleotides not matched to a gene: 14. CDR1 is SGHAT and CDR2 is FQNNGV in the germline V gene. The CDR3 coding sequence is TGTGCCAGCAGCCCCCCCATTCGGCGGGAGGGAGCTGAGCAGTTCTTC. Protein sequence: CASSPPIRREGAEQFF. Drawing the rest from reference TRBV11-2 and TRBJ2-1, the complete variable domain is EAGVAQSPRYKIIEKRQSVAFWCNPISGHATLYWYQQILGQGPKLLIQFQNNGVVDDSQLPKDRFSAERLKGVDSTLKIQPAKLEDSAVYLCASSPPIRREGAEQFFGPGTRLTVL.

The gene calls are TRBV13 and TRBJ2-3; D might be TRBD2 (6 bases). The CDR3 is 18 residues long. CDR1 and CDR2 (germline): PRHDT, FYEKMQ (reference sequence). V shed 0 bases and J shed 1 base, with 17 bases lying between them. As DNA, the CDR3 is TGTGCCAGCAGCTTAGGCCGATTATCGGACTACCGCACAGATACGCAGTATTTT. Protein sequence: CASSLGRLSDYRTDTQYF.

The rearrangement joins TRBV5-1 to TRBJ2-3, with TRBD2 as a possible D gene (6 bases). Germline V gene data show CDR1 as SGHRS and CDR2 as YFSETQ. Trimming removed 4 bases at V and 5 bases at J, with 20 bases between. This CDR3 spans 16 amino acids. This chain's CDR3 is CASSGTSTTGEDTQYF. DNA of the CDR3: TGCGCCAGCAGCGGAACTAGTACCACGGGAGAAGATACGCAGTATTTT.

This clonotype was counted a few times. The chain uses TRBV6-1 and TRBJ2-1; no clear D. The CDR3 contains 15 residues. Germline loops: CDR1 MNHNS, CDR2 SASEGT. V lost 6 bases and J lost 0, with 12 bases in between. This chain's CDR3 is CASRVSSSSYNEQFF. CDR3 nucleotide sequence: TGTGCCAGCAGGGTTAGCAGTAGCTCCTACAATGAGCAGTTCTTC.